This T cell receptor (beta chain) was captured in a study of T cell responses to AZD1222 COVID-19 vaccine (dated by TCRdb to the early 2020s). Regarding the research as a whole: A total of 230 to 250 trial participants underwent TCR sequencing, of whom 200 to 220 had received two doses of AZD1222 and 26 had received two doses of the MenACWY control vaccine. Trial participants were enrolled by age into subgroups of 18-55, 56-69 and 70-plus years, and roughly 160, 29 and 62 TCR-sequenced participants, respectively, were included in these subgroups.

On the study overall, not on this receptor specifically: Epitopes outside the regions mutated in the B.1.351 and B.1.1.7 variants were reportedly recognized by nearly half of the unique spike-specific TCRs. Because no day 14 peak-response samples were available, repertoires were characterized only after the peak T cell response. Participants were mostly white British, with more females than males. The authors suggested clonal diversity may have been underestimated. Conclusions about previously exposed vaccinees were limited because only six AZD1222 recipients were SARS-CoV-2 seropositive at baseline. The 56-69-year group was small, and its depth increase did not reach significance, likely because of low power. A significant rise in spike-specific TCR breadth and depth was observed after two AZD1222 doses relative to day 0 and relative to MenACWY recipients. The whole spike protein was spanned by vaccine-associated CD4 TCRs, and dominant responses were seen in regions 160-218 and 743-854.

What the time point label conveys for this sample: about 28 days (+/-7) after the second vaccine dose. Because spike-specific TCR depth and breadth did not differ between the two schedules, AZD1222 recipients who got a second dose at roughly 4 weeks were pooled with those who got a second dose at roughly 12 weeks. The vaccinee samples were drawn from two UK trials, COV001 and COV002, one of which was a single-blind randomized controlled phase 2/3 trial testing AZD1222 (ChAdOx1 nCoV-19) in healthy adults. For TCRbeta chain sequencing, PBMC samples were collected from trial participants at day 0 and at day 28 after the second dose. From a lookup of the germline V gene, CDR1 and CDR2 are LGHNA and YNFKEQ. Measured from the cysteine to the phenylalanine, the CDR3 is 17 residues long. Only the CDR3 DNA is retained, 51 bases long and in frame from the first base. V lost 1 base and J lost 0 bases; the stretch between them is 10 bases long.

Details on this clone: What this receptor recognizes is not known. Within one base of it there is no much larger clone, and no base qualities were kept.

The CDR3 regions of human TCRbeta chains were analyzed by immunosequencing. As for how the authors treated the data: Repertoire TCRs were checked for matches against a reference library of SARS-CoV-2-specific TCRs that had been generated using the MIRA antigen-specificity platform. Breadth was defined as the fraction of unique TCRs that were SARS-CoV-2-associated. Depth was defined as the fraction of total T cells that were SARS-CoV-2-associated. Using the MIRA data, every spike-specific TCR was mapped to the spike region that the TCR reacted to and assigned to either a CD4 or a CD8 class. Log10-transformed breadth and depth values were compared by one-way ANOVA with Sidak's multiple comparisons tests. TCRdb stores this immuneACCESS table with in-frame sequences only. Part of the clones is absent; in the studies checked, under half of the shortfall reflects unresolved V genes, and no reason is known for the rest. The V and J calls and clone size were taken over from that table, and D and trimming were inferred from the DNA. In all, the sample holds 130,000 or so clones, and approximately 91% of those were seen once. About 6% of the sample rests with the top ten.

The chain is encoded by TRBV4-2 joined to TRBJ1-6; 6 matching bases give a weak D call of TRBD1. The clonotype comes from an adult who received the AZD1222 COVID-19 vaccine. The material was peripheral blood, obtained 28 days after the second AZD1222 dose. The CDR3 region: CASSQGTVSSYNSPLHF. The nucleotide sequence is TGTGCCAGCAGCCAAGGGACAGTAAGCTCCTATAATTCACCCCTCCACTTT.